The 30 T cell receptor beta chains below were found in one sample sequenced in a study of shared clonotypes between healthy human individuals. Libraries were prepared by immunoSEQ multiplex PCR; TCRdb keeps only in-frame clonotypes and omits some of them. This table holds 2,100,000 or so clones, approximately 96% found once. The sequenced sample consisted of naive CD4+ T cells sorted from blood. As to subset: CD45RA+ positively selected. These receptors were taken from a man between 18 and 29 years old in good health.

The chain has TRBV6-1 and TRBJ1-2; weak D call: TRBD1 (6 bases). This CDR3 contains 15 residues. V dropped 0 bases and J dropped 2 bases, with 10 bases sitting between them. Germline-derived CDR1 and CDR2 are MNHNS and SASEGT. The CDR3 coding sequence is TGTGCCAGCAGTGAAGCGCTCGGACAGAACTATGGCTACACCTTC. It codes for CASSEALGQNYGYTF.

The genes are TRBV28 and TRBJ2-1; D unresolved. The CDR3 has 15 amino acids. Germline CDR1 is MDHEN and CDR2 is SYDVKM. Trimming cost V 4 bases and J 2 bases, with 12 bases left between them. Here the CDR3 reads CASSSGRTAYNEQFF. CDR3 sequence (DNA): TGTGCCAGCAGTTCGGGTCGGACGGCCTACAATGAGCAGTTCTTC.

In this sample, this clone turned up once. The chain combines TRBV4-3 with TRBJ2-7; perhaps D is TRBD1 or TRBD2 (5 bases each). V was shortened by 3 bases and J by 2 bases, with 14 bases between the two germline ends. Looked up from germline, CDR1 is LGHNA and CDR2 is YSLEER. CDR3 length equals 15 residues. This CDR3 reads CASSQERGPTYEQYF. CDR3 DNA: TGCGCCAGCAGCCAGGAGAGGGGCCCCACCTACGAGCAGTACTTC.

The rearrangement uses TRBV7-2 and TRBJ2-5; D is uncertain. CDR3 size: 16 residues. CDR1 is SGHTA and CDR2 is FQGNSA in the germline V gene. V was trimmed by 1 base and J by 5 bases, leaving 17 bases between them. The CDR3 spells CASSLELGIVRETQYF. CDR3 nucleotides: TGTGCCAGCAGCTTAGAGCTGGGGATCGTTAGGGAGACCCAGTACTTC.

The CDR3 nucleotides are TGTGCCAGCAGTGACACCCCGTCATACACAGATACGCAGTATTTT. It yields the protein CASSDTPSYTDTQYF. The rearrangement joins TRBV6-4 to TRBJ2-3; D ambiguous. Deletions cut 2 bases from V and 2 bases from J, with 11 bases between. CDR1 and CDR2 from the germline V gene are MRHNA and SNTAGT. The length of the CDR3 is 15 residues.

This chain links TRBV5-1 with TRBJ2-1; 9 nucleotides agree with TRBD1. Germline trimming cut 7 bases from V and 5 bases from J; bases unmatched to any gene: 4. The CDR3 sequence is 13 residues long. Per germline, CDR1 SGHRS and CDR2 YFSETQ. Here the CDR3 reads CASGDRADNEQFF. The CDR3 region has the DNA TGCGCCAGCGGGGACAGGGCGGACAATGAGCAGTTCTTC.

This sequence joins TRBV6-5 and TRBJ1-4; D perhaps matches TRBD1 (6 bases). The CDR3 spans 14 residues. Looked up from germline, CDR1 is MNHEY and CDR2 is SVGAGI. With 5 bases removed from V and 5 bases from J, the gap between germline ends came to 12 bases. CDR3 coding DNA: TGTGCCAGCAGTCACAGGGAGGGGAATGAAAAACTGTTTTTT. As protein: CASSHREGNEKLFF.

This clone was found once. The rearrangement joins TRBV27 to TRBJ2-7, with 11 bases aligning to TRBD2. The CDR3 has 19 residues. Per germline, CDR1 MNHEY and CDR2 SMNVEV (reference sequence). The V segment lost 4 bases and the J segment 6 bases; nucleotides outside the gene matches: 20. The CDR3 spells CASSYVEGELAGVTIEQYF. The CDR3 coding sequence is TGTGCCAGCAGTTATGTGGAAGGAGAACTAGCGGGAGTAACGATCGAGCAGTACTTC.

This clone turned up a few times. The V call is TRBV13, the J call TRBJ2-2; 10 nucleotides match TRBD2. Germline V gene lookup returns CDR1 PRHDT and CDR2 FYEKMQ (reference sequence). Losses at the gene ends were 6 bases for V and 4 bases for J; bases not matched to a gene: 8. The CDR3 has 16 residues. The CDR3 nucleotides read TGTGCCAGCAGATCGTGGACTAGCGGAGTCACCGGGGAGCTGTTTTTT. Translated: CASRSWTSGVTGELFF. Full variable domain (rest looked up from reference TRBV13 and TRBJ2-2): AAGVIQSPRHLIKEKRETATLKCYPIPRHDTVYWYQQGPGQDPQFLISFYEKMQSDKGSIPDRFSAQQFSDYHSELNMSSLELGDSALYFCASRSWTSGVTGELFFGEGSRLTVL.

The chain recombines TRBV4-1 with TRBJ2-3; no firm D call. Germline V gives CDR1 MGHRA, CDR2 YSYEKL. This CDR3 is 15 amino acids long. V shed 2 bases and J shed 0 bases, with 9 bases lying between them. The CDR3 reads CASSQWTASTDTQYF. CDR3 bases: TGCGCCAGCAGCCAATGGACGGCAAGCACAGATACGCAGTATTTT.

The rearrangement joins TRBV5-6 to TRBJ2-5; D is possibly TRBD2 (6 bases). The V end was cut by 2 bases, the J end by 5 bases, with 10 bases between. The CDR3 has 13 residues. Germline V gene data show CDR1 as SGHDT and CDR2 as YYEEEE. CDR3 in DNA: TGTGCCAGCAGCTTCCGCGGGGTCGAGACCCAGTACTTC. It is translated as CASSFRGVETQYF.

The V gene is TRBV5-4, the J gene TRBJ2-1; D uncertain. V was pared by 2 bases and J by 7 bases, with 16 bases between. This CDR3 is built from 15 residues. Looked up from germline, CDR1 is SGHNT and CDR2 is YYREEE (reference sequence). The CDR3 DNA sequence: TGTGCCAGCAGCTTAGAGCTAGAGAGAATTAATGAGCAGTTCTTC. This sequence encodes CASSLELERINEQFF.

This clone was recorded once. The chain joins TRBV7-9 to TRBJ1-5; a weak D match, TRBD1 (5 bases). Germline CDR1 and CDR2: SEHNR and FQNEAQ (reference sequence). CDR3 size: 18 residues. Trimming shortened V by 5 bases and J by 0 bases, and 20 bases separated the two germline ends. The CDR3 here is CASSHVATGTNSNQPQHF. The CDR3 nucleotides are TGTGCCAGCAGCCACGTTGCGACGGGGACTAATAGCAATCAGCCCCAGCATTTT. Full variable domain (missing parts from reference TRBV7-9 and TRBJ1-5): DTGVSQNPRHKITKRGQNVTFRCDPISEHNRLYWYRQTLGQGPEFLTYFQNEAQLEKSRLLSDRFSAERPKGSFSTLEIQRTEQGDSAMYLCASSHVATGTNSNQPQHFGDGTRLSIL.

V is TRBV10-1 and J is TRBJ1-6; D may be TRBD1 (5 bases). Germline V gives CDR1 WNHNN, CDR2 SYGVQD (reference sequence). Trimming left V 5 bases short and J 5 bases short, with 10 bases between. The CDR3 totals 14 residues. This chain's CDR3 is CASSTGTDNSPLHF. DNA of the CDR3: TGCGCCAGCAGTACTGGGACGGATAATTCACCCCTCCACTTT.

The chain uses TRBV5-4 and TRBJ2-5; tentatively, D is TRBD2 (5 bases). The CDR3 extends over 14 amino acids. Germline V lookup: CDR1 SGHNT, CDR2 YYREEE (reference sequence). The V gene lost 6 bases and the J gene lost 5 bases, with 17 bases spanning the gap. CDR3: CASTLDPGGETQYF. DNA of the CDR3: TGTGCCAGCACCCTGGATCCGGGCGGGGAGACCCAGTACTTC.

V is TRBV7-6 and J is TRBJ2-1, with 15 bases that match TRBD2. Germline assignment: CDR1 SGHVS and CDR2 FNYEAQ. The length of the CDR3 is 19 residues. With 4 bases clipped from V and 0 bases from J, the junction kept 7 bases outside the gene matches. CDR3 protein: CASSSRTSGRATSYNEQFF. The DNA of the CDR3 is TGTGCCAGCAGCTCAAGGACTAGCGGGAGGGCCACCTCCTACAATGAGCAGTTCTTC.

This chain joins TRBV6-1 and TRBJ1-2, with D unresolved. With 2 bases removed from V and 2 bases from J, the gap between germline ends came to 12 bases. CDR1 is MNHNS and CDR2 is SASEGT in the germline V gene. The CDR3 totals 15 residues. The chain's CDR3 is CASSEIGTVNYGYTF. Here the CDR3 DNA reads TGTGCCAGCAGTGAAATCGGTACGGTAAACTATGGCTACACCTTC.

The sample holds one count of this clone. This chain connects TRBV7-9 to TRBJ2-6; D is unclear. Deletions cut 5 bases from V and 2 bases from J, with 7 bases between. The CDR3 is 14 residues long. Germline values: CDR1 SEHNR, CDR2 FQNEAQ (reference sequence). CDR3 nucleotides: TGTGCCAGCAGCCTACGGACTGGGGCCAACGTCCTGACTTTC. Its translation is CASSLRTGANVLTF.

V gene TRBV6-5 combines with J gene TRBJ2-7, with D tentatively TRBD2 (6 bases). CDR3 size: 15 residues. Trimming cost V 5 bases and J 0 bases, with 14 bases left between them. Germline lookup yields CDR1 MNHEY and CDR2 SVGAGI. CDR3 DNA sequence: TGTGCCAGCAGTCCAAGCGGGTTGAGCTCCTACGAGCAGTACTTC. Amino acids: CASSPSGLSSYEQYF.

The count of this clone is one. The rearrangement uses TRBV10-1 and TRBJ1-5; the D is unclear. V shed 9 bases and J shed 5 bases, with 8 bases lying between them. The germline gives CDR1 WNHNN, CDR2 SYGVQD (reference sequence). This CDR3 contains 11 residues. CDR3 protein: CARREHQPQHF. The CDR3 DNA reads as TGCGCCAGACGAGAACATCAGCCCCAGCATTTT.

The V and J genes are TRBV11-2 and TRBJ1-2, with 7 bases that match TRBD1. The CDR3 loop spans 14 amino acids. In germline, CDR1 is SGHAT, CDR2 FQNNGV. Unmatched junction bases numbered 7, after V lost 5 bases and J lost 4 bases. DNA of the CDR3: TGTGCCAGCAGCCTCCCTCAGGGGGGCTATGGCTACACCTTC. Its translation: CASSLPQGGYGYTF.

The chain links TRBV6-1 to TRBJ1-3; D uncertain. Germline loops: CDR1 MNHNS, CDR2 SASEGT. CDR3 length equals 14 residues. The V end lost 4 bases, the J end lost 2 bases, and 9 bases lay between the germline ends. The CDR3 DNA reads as TGTGCCAGCAGTGTTGCTGGGACTGGAAACACCATATATTTT. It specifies CASSVAGTGNTIYF.

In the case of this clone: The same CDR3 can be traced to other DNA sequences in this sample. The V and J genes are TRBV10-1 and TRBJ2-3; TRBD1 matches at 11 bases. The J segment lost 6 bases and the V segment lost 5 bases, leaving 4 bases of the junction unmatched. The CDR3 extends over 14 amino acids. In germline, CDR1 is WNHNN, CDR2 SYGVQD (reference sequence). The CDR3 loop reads CASSRDRGTDTQYF. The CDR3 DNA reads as TGCGCCAGCAGTCGGGACAGGGGGACGGATACGCAGTATTTT.

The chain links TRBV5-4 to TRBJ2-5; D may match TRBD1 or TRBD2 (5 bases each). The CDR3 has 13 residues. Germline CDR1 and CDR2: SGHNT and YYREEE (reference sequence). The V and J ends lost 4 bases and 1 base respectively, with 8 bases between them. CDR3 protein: CASSVGPQETQYF. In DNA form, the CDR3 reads TGTGCCAGCAGCGTGGGACCCCAAGAGACCCAGTACTTC.

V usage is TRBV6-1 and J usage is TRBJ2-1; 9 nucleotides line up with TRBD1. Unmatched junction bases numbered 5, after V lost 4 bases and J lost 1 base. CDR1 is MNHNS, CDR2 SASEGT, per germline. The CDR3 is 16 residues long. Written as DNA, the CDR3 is TGTGCCAGCAGTGGACAGGGGGTAGTGTCCTACAATGAGCAGTTCTTC. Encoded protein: CASSGQGVVSYNEQFF.

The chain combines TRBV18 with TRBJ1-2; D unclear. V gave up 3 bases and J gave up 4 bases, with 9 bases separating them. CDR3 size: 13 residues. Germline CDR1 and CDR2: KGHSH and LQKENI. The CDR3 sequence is CASSPDHSYGYTF. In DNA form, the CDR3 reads TGTGCCAGCTCACCGGACCATAGCTATGGCTACACCTTC.

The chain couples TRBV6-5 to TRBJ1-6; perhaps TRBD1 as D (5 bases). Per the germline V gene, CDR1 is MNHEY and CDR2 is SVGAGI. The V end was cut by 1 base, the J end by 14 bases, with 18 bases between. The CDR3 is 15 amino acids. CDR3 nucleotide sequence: TGTGCCAGCAGTTACTTTCGGAGGCGGGGGTTGGCCCTCCACTTT. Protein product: CASSYFRRRGLALHF.

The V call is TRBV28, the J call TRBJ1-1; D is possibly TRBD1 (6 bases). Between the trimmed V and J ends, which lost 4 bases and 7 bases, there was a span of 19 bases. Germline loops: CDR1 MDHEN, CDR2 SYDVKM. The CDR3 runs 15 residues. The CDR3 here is CASSSQWGRNGEAFF. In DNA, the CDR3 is TGTGCCAGCAGTTCCCAGTGGGGGCGGAACGGTGAAGCTTTCTTT.

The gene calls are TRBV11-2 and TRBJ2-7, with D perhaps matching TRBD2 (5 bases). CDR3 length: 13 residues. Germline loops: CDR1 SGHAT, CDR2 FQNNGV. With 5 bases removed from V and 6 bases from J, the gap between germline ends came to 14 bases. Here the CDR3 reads CASSRWGEGEQYF. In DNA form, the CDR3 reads TGTGCCAGCAGCCGATGGGGAGAGGGCGAGCAGTACTTC.

Here the CDR3 DNA reads TGCGCCAGCAGTGGACAGACCCAGTTTACCGAGCAGTACTTC. It encodes CASSGQTQFTEQYF. The rearrangement joins TRBV4-1 to TRBJ2-7; D is possibly TRBD1 (6 bases). The length of the CDR3 is 14 residues. V gave up 6 bases and J gave up 6 bases, with 18 bases separating them. Germline V gene sequence: CDR1 MGHRA, CDR2 YSYEKL.